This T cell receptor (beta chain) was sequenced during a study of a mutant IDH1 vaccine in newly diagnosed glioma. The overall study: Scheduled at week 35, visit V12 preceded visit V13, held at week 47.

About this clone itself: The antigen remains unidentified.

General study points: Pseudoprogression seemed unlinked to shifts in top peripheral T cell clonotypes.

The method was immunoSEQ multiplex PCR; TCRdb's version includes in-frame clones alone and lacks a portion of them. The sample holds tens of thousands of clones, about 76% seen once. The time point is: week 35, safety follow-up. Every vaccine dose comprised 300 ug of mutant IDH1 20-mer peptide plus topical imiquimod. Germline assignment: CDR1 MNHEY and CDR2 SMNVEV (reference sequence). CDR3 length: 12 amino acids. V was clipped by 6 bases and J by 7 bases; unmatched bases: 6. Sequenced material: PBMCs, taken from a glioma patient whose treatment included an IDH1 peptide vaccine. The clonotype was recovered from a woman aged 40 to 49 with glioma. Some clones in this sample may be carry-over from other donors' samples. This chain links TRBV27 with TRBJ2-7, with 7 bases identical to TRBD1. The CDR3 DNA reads TGTGCCAGCAGAGGGACAGACTCTGAGCAGTACTTC. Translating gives CASRGTDSEQYF.